Included here is one T cell receptor beta chain sequence, with context. Its specific antigen is unknown. Per-base qualities were not stored, and no clone one base away is much larger. The data were obtained in a study of T cell responses to AZD1222 COVID-19 vaccine (dated by TCRdb to about 2021). Regarding the research as a whole: A total of approximately 230 trial participants underwent TCR sequencing, of whom some 210 received two doses of AZD1222 and some 25 received two doses of the MenACWY control vaccine. Enrollment into the trials was organized by age into subgroups of 18-55, 56-69 and 70-plus years, and those subgroups contained approximately 160, 26 and 62 TCR-sequenced participants, respectively.

Broader findings and caveats from the paper: Epitopes outside the regions mutated in the B.1.351 and B.1.1.7 variants were reportedly recognized by nearly half of the unique spike-specific TCRs. Most participants were white British and females outnumbered males, and the authors suggested that clonal diversity may have been underestimated. The vaccine-associated CD4 TCRs covered the entire spike protein, and the dominant responses fell in regions 160-218 and 743-854. Only five or six AZD1222 recipients were SARS-CoV-2 seropositive at baseline, limiting conclusions about previously exposed vaccinees. The 56-69-year group was small, and its depth increase did not reach significance, likely because of low power. A significant rise in spike-specific TCR breadth and depth was observed after two AZD1222 doses relative to day 0 and relative to MenACWY recipients. Because no day 14 peak-response samples were available, repertoires were characterized only after the peak T cell response.

Trimming at the junction amounts to 3 bases on V and 9 bases on J, and the germline ends lie 10 bases apart. CDR1 SGHNT and CDR2 YYREEE are derived from the germline V gene (reference sequence). Including cysteine and phenylalanine, the CDR3 has 12 amino acids. Here the CDR3 DNA is all that survives: 36 bases in frame from base 1. Read against the paper, the sample's time point label means: about 28 days (+/-7) after the second vaccine dose. AZD1222 recipients with second doses at about 4 weeks or about 12 weeks were pooled, because spike-specific TCR depth and breadth did not differ between schedules. The vaccinee samples were drawn from two UK trials, COV001 and COV002, one of which was a single-blind randomized controlled phase 2/3 trial testing AZD1222 (ChAdOx1 nCoV-19) in healthy adults. For TCRbeta chain sequencing, PBMC samples were collected from trial participants at day 0 and at day 28 after the second dose.

The CDR3 regions of human TCRbeta chains were subjected to immunosequencing. The source study handled its data this way. TCRs in the repertoires were compared against a reference library of SARS-CoV-2-specific TCRs that had been generated with the MIRA antigen-specificity platform. Breadth was defined as the fraction of unique TCRs that were SARS-CoV-2-associated, and depth was defined as the fraction of total T cells that were SARS-CoV-2-associated. Each spike-specific TCR was assigned to its reactive spike region and to a CD4 or CD8 class using the MIRA data. Log10-transformed breadth and depth values were compared by one-way ANOVA with Sidak's multiple comparisons tests. TCRdb holds this immuneACCESS table with in-frame rearrangements only. Some clones are missing; in checked studies, unresolved V genes explain under half, and the rest has no known cause. The V and J calls and the clone size are those of that table, but D and trimming were determined from the DNA. The sample profile shows 100,000 to 150,000 clones; 90% to 95% of them were found once. The ten largest clones capture approximately 5% of the sample.

This chain joins TRBV5-4 to TRBJ2-4; the D region may be TRBD1 or TRBD2, each matching 5 bases equally. This specimen was peripheral blood, taken 28 days after the second AZD1222 dose. This receptor was obtained from an adult who received the AZD1222 COVID-19 vaccine. The DNA is TGTGCCAGCAGCTCCCCCGGGGCCATTCAGTACTTC. This gives the protein CASSSPGAIQYF.